The clone carrying this TCR beta chain was observed at least ten times. The antigen is undetermined. These data originate in a study of neurological immune-mediated disorders. Study-wide results and caveats: Private repertoires in all groups were suggested by the finding that expanded clones across subjects shared no CDR3 amino acid sequences.

The cDNA was generated through 5'RACE incorporating 10-nucleotide random UMIs. TCRdb reanalysed the 5' RACE reads using MiXCR and keeps one entry per CDR3 protein. The sample consists of 120,000 or so distinct CDR3 sequences, roughly 3.2% of them appearing once. The sample consisted of PBMCs. The TCR was taken from a woman in her thirties with multiple sclerosis.

The CDR3 region is CASSYQGGGNQPQHF. For the CDR3, the DNA is TGCGCCAGCAGCTATCAGGGAGGGGGCAATCAGCCCCAGCATTTT. The rearrangement links TRBV5-1 to TRBJ1-5; maybe TRBD1 (5 bases). With 3 bases removed from V and 2 bases from J, the gap between germline ends came to 12 bases. Germline V gives CDR1 SGHRS, CDR2 YFSETQ. This CDR3 comprises 15 residues.